The 17 T cell receptor beta chains below all came from one sample that was sequenced in a study of cytomegalovirus exposure and HLA in healthy donors. Amplification used 60 Vbeta primers and 13 Jbeta primers. Some clones are missing from TCRdb's copy, which holds only in-frame ones; the method was immunoSEQ multiplex PCR. The sample spans approximately 80,000 clones; the ten largest clones claim 1.1%. The sample comprised PBMCs. The source is a woman aged 25-40 years in good health and CMV-seronegative.

The CDR3 bases are TGTGCCAGCACTGCAGGGCAAGGAGGCTACACCTTC. Translation gives CASTAGQGGYTF. The rearrangement uses TRBV6-6 and TRBJ1-2; D is perhaps TRBD1 (5 bases). The V end was cut by 7 bases, the J end by 8 bases, with 14 bases between. The CDR3 loop spans 12 amino acids. Germline V gene sequence: CDR1 MNHNY, CDR2 SVGAGI (reference sequence).

V is TRBV4-2 and J is TRBJ1-2; the match to TRBD1 covers 7 bases. Germline trimming cut 1 base from V and 4 bases from J; bases unmatched to any gene: 12. CDR1 is LGHNA and CDR2 is YNFKEQ in the germline V gene. CDR3 length: 17 residues. CDR3 sequence reads: CASSQGAEGATIYGYTF. Written as DNA, the CDR3 is TGTGCCAGCAGCCAAGGAGCCGAGGGGGCTACTATCTATGGCTACACCTTC.

V and J are TRBV2 and TRBJ1-5, with D tentatively TRBD1 (6 bases). The CDR3 runs 17 residues. V was shortened by 3 bases and J by 0 bases, with 15 bases between the two germline ends. Germline CDR1 is SNHLY and CDR2 is FYNNEI. The CDR3 reads CASSDLSTGVSNQPQHF. The CDR3 bases are TGTGCCAGCAGTGATTTATCGACAGGAGTTAGCAATCAGCCCCAGCATTTT.

V is TRBV7-9 and J is TRBJ1-3; D gene unclear. V was pared by 1 base and J by 2 bases, with 6 bases between. The CDR3 consists of 14 residues. Germline V gene lookup returns CDR1 SEHNR and CDR2 FQNEAQ (reference sequence). Here the CDR3 reads CASSLGQAGNTIYF. The CDR3 nucleotides read TGTGCCAGCAGCTTAGGGCAAGCTGGAAACACCATATATTTT.

In DNA, the CDR3 is TGTGCCAGCAGCTTTTCAGGACAGCACACAGATACGCAGTATTTT. It encodes CASSFSGQHTDTQYF. The chain carries TRBV9 and TRBJ2-3; D is possibly TRBD1 (6 bases). The V and J ends lost 4 bases and 2 bases respectively, with 14 bases between them. Germline CDR1 SGDLS, CDR2 YYNGEE. There are 15 residues in the CDR3. Full variable domain (rest looked up from reference TRBV9 and TRBJ2-3): DSGVTQTPKHLITATGQRVTLRCSPRSGDLSVYWYQQSLDQGLQFLIQYYNGEERAKGNILERFSAQQFPDLHSELNLSSLELGDSALYFCASSFSGQHTDTQYFGPGTRLTVL.

The chain is built from TRBV15 and TRBJ2-3, with TRBD2 matching over 12 bases. CDR1 is LNHNV and CDR2 is YYDKDF in the germline V gene (reference sequence). This CDR3 contains 14 residues. Trimming cost V 5 bases and J 10 bases; bases outside gene matches: 7. The CDR3 spells CATSPGLAGGSQYF. The CDR3 coding sequence is TGTGCCACCAGCCCGGGACTAGCGGGTGGCTCGCAGTATTTT.

CDR3: CASSQEPRGGRETQYF. CDR3 in DNA: TGTGCCAGCAGCCAAGAGCCGCGGGGGGGTAGAGAGACCCAGTACTTC. The chain has TRBV4-2 and TRBJ2-5, with 9 bases fitting TRBD2. This CDR3 is built from 16 residues. V trimming: 0 bases; J trimming: 4 bases; junction bases outside the gene matches: 6. The germline gives CDR1 LGHNA, CDR2 YNFKEQ.

V and J are TRBV30 and TRBJ1-5; D gene unclear. Germline V gene data show CDR1 as GTSNPN and CDR2 as SVGIG (reference sequence). The ends were cut back, 4 bases at V and 4 bases at J, with 5 bases in the middle. This CDR3 is built from 11 residues. The CDR3 DNA sequence: TGTGCCTGGACAGATAATCAGCCCCAGCATTTT. Translation gives CAWTDNQPQHF.

This rearrangement joins TRBV29-1 to TRBJ1-2, with 11 bases that match TRBD1. With 6 bases clipped from V and 8 bases from J, the junction kept 8 bases outside the gene matches. The CDR3 consists of 13 residues. The germline gives CDR1 SQVTM, CDR2 ANQGSEA. The CDR3 region is CSVTGQGVDGYTF. CDR3 bases: TGCAGCGTGACGGGACAGGGGGTCGACGGCTACACCTTC.

V is TRBV6-1 and J is TRBJ2-2; 8 positions agree with TRBD2. The CDR3 runs 15 residues. Germline trimming cut 4 bases from V and 5 bases from J; bases unmatched to any gene: 6. Germline CDR1 reads MNHNS; CDR2 reads SASEGT. The CDR3 sequence is CASSGRGVYTGELFF. The CDR3 nucleotides read TGTGCCAGCAGTGGGCGGGGGGTCTATACCGGGGAGCTGTTTTTT.

V is TRBV27 and J is TRBJ2-1; 13 bases agree with TRBD2. The length of the CDR3 is 16 residues. CDR1 and CDR2 (germline): MNHEY, SMNVEV (reference sequence). The junction had 6 bases not matched to a gene; V was cut back by 5 bases and J by 5 bases. The CDR3 reads CASSRTSGSLDNEQFF. CDR3 sequence (DNA): TGTGCCAGCAGTCGGACTAGCGGGAGCCTTGACAATGAGCAGTTCTTC.

The chain employs TRBV6-5 and TRBJ1-6; the match to TRBD1 covers 7 bases. Germline trimming cut 5 bases from V and 10 bases from J; bases unmatched to any gene: 8. The CDR3 has 14 amino acids. Per the germline V gene, CDR1 is MNHEY and CDR2 is SVGAGI. The CDR3 here is CASSLDRVGSPLHF. The CDR3 nucleotides read TGTGCCAGCAGTCTTGACAGGGTAGGATCACCCCTCCACTTT.

The chain links TRBV7-8 to TRBJ2-7; TRBD2 is a possible D gene (6 bases). Looked up from germline, CDR1 is SGHVS and CDR2 is FQNEAQ. The V and J ends lost 3 bases and 3 bases respectively, with 15 bases between them. The CDR3 is 15 amino acids. For the CDR3, the DNA is TGTGCCAGCAGCTTTGACCTAAGGAGGGGCTACGAGCAGTACTTC. Protein product: CASSFDLRRGYEQYF. Based on the CDR3 plus reference TRBV7-8 and TRBJ2-7, the full variable domain is GAGVSQSPRYKVAKRGQDVALRCDPISGHVSLFWYQQALGQGPEFLTYFQNEAQLDKSGLPSDRFFAERPEGSVSTLKIQRTQQEDSAVYLCASSFDLRRGYEQYFGPGTRLTVT.

This chain connects TRBV5-1 to TRBJ2-3, with TRBD2 identical over 14 bases. There are 16 residues in the CDR3. The V segment lost 4 bases and the J segment 5 bases; nucleotides outside the gene matches: 6. CDR1 is SGHRS, CDR2 YFSETQ, per germline. CDR3 nucleotide sequence: TGCGCCAGCAGCATAGGACTAGCGGGAGGAGGAGATACGCAGTATTTT. Translated, it gives CASSIGLAGGGDTQYF.

The chain links TRBV6-5 to TRBJ1-2; 9 nucleotides align to TRBD1. Germline lookup yields CDR1 MNHEY and CDR2 SVGAGI. Trimming took 8 bases from V and 7 from J; bases not matched to a gene: 14. The CDR3 sequence is 15 residues long. CDR3 in amino acids: CASSSYRDRAIGYTF. The CDR3 nucleotides are TGTGCCAGCTCATCCTACCGGGACAGGGCTATTGGCTACACCTTC.

The CDR3 DNA follows: TGTGCCAGTAGTATTTCCATTAGCAATCAGCCCCAGCATTTT. This translates into CASSISISNQPQHF. The rearrangement uses TRBV19 and TRBJ1-5; D remains unclear. The CDR3 contains 14 residues. CDR1 LNHDA and CDR2 SQIVND come from the germline V gene (reference sequence). Trimming took off 3 bases at V and 0 bases at J, with 6 bases between the two ends. The full variable domain, with the rest looked up from reference TRBV19 and TRBJ1-5, is DGGITQSPKYLFRKEGQNVTLSCEQNLNHDAMYWYRQDPGQGLRLIYYSQIVNDFQKGDIAEGYSVSREKKESFPLTVTSAQKNPTAFYLCASSISISNQPQHFGDGTRLSIL.

This chain connects TRBV27 to TRBJ2-3, with unresolved D. Deletions cut 2 bases from V and 3 bases from J, with 6 bases between. There are 13 residues in the CDR3. Looked up from germline, CDR1 is MNHEY and CDR2 is SMNVEV (reference sequence). The CDR3 bases are TGTGCCAGCAGTTTAGTATTTACAGATACGCAGTATTTT. The encoded protein is CASSLVFTDTQYF.